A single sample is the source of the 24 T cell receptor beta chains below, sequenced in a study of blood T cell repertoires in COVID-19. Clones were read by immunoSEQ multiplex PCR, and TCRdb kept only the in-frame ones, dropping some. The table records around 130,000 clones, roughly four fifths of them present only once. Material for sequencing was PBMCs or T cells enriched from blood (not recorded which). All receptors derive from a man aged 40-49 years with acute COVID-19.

The CDR3 reads CAWSVPAGGPRDTQYF. The CDR3 nucleotides are TGTGCCTGGAGTGTACCAGCGGGGGGCCCTCGGGATACGCAGTATTTT. V is TRBV30 and J is TRBJ2-3; TRBD2 aligns across 9 bases. Trimming cost V 0 bases and J 6 bases; bases outside gene matches: 10. This CDR3 is 16 amino acids long. Germline V lookup: CDR1 GTSNPN, CDR2 SVGIG (reference sequence).

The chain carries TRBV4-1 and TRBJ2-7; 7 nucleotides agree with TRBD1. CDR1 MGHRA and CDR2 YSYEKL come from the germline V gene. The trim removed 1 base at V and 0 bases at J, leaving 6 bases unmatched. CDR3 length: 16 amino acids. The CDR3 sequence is CASSQAPTGFSYEQYF. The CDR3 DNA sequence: TGCGCCAGCAGCCAAGCTCCGACAGGGTTCTCCTACGAGCAGTACTTC.

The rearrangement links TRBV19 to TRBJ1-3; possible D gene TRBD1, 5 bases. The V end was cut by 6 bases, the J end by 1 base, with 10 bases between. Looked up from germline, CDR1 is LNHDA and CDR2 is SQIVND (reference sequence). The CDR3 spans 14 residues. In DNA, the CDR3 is TGTGCCAGTAGCCTTCAGGGTTCTGGAAACACCATATATTTT. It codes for CASSLQGSGNTIYF. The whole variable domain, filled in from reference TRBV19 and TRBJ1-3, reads DGGITQSPKYLFRKEGQNVTLSCEQNLNHDAMYWYRQDPGQGLRLIYYSQIVNDFQKGDIAEGYSVSREKKESFPLTVTSAQKNPTAFYLCASSLQGSGNTIYFGEGSWLTVV.

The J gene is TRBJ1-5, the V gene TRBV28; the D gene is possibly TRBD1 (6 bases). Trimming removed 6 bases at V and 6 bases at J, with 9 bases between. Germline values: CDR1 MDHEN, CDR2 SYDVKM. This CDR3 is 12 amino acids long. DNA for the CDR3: TGTGCCAGCAGCACAGGGTCTCAGCCCCAGCATTTT. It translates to CASSTGSQPQHF. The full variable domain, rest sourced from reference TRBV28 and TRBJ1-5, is DVKVTQSSRYLVKRTGEKVFLECVQDMDHENMFWYRQDPGLGLRLIYFSYDVKMKEKGDIPEGYSVSREKKERFSLILESASTNQTSMYLCASSTGSQPQHFGDGTRLSIL.

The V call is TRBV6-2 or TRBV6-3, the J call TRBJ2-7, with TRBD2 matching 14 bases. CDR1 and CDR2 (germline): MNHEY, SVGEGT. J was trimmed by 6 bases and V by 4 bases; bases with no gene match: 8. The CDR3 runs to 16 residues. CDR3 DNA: TGTGCCAGCAGTTTGAGACTAGCGGGAGGGCCAGCCGAGCAGTACTTC. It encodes CASSLRLAGGPAEQYF.

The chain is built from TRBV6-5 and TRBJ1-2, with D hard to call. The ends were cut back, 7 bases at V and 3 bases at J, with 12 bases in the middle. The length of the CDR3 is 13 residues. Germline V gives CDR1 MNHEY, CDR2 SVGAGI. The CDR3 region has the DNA TGTGCCAGCACGGGGATGGAGGACTATGGCTACACCTTC. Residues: CASTGMEDYGYTF.

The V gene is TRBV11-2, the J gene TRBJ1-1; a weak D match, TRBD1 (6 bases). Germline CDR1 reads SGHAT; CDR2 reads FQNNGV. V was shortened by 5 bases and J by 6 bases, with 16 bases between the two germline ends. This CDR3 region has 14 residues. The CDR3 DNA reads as TGTGCCAGCAGCCCCACAGGGACAAATCCTGAAGCTTTCTTT. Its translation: CASSPTGTNPEAFF.

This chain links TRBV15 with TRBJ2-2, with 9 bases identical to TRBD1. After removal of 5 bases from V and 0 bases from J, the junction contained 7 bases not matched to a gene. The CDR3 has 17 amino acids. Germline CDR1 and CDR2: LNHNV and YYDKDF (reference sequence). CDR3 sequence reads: CATSGARDRANTGELFF. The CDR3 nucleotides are TGTGCCACCAGCGGGGCCCGGGACAGGGCGAACACCGGGGAGCTGTTTTTT.

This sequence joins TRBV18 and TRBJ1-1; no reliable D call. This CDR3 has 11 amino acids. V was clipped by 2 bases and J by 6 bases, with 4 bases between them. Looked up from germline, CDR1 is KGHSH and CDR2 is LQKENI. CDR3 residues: CASSPGPEAFF. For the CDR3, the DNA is TGTGCCAGCTCACCAGGGCCTGAAGCTTTCTTT.

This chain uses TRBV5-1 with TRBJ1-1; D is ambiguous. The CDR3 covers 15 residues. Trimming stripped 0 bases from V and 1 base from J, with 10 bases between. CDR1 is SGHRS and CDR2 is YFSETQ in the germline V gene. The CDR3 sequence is CASSLVREANTEAFF. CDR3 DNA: TGCGCCAGCAGCTTGGTTCGGGAGGCGAACACTGAAGCTTTCTTT.

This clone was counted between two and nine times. The CDR3 DNA follows: TGTGCCAGCTCTCTAGGGGGAAGCGAGCAGTACTTC. Amino acid sequence: CASSLGGSEQYF. The chain employs TRBV18 and TRBJ2-7; tentatively, D is TRBD1 (6 bases). Germline V gene data show CDR1 as KGHSH and CDR2 as LQKENI. V was cut by 6 bases and J by 6 bases, with 12 bases left in between. This CDR3 spans 12 amino acids.

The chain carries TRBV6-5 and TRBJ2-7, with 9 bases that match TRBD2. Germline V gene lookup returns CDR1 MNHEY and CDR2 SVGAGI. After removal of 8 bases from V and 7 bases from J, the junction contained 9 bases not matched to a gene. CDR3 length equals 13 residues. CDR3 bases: TGTGCCAGCGGTCGGAAGCGGGAGGTTGAGCAGTACTTC. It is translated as CASGRKREVEQYF.

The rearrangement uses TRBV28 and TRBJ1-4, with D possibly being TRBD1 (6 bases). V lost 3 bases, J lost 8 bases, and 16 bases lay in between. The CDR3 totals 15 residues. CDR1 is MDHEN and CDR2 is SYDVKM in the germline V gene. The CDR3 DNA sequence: TGTGCCAGCAGTTTGACACAGGGCGACGCGGAAAAACTGTTTTTT. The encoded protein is CASSLTQGDAEKLFF. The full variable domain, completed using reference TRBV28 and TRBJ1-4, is DVKVTQSSRYLVKRTGEKVFLECVQDMDHENMFWYRQDPGLGLRLIYFSYDVKMKEKGDIPEGYSVSREKKERFSLILESASTNQTSMYLCASSLTQGDAEKLFFGSGTQLSVL.

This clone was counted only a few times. CDR3 region: CASRGLAGGTGELFF. The CDR3 coding sequence is TGTGCCAGCAGAGGCCTAGCGGGGGGGACCGGGGAGCTGTTTTTT. The V call is TRBV6-5, the J call TRBJ2-2; 12 nucleotides agree with TRBD2. CDR1 and CDR2 from the germline V gene are MNHEY and SVGAGI. There are 15 residues in the CDR3. V gave up 6 bases and J gave up 5 bases; unmatched junction bases: 4.

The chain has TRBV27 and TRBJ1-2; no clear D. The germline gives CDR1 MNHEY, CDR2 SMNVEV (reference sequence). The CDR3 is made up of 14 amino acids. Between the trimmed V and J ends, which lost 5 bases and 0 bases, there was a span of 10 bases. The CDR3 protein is CASSPPESNYGYTF. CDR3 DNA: TGTGCCAGCAGTCCCCCGGAGTCTAACTATGGCTACACCTTC.

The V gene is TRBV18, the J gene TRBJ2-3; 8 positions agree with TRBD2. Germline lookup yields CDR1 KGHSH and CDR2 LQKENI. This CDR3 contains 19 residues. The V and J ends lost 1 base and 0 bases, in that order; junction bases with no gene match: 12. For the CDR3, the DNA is TGTGCCAGCTCACCACAGGACGGGGGGGTCGGTTCGAGCACAGATACGCAGTATTTT. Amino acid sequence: CASSPQDGGVGSSTDTQYF. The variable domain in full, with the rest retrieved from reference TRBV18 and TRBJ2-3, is NAGVMQNPRHLVRRRGQEARLRCSPMKGHSHVYWYRQLPEEGLKFMVYLQKENIIDESGMPKERFSAEFPKEGPSILRIQQVVRGDSAAYFCASSPQDGGVGSSTDTQYFGPGTRLTVL.

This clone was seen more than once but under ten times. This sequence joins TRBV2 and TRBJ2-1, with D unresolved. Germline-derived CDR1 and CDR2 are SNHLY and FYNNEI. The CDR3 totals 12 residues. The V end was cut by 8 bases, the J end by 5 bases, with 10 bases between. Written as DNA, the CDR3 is TGTGCCAGCTCGAGCCCCAACAATGAGCAGTTCTTC. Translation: CASSSPNNEQFF.

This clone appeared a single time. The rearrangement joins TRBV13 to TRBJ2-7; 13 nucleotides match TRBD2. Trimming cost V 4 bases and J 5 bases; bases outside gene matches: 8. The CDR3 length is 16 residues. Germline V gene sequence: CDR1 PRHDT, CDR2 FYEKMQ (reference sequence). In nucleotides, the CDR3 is TGTGCCAGCAGCTCCTGGACTAGCGGGAGTTCTAACGAGCAGTACTTC. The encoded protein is CASSSWTSGSSNEQYF. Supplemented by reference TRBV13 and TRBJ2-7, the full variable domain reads AAGVIQSPRHLIKEKRETATLKCYPIPRHDTVYWYQQGPGQDPQFLISFYEKMQSDKGSIPDRFSAQQFSDYHSELNMSSLELGDSALYFCASSSWTSGSSNEQYFGPGTRLTVT.

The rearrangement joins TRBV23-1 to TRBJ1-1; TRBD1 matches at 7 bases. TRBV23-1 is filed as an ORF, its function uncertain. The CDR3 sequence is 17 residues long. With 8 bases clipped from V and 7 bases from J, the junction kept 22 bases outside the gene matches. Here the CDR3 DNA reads TGCGCCAGCGTTCCTACGTCCCAGACAGGGCATAATGATGAAGCTTTCTTT. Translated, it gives CASVPTSQTGHNDEAFF.

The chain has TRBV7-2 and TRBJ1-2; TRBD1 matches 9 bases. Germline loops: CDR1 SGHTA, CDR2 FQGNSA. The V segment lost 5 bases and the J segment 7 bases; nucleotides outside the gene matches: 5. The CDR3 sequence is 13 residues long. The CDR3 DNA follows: TGTGCCAGCAGCCCCCGGGACAGGGCTGGCTACACCTTC. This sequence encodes CASSPRDRAGYTF.

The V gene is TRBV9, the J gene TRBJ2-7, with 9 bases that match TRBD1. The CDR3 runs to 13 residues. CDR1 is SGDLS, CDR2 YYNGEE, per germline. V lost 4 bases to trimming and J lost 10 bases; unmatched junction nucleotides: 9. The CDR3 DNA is TGTGCCAGCAGCTTAGAGGGGACAGGGCGACAGTACTTC. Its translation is CASSLEGTGRQYF.

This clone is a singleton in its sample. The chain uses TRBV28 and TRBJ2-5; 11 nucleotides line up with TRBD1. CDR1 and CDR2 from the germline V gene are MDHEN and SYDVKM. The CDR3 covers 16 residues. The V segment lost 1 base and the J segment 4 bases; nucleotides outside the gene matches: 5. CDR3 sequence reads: CASSLYRTGGPETQYF. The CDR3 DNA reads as TGTGCCAGCAGTTTATACCGGACAGGGGGCCCAGAGACCCAGTACTTC.

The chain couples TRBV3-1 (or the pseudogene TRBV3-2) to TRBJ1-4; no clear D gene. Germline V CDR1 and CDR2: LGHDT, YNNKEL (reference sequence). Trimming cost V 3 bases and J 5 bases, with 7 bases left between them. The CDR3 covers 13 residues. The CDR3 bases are TGTGCCAGCAGCCAGGGAGGGAATGAAAAACTGTTTTTT. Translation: CASSQGGNEKLFF.

The CDR3 DNA sequence: TGTGCCAGCAGTTACTCCCCCGACAGGCCTCAACCCCTCCACTTT. It translates to CASSYSPDRPQPLHF. This chain joins TRBV6-6 and TRBJ1-6, with a possible D match to TRBD1 (6 bases). Germline assignment: CDR1 MNHNY and CDR2 SVGAGI (reference sequence). This CDR3 is 15 amino acids long. V was clipped by 0 bases and J by 12 bases, with 15 bases between them.